The next 3 T cell receptor beta chains were all read from a single sample in a study of blood T cell repertoires in COVID-19. Data came from immunoSEQ multiplex PCR; TCRdb stores just in-frame clones and leaves some out. The sample records under 200,000 clones, around 83% being singletons. The sample comprised peripheral blood. These receptors came from a man in his 70s who had recovered from COVID-19.

The CDR3 bases are TGTGCCAGCAGCGGGATGAGCAATCAGCCCCAGCATTTT. This sequence encodes CASSGMSNQPQHF. The chain couples TRBV2 to TRBJ1-5; unclear D gene. Trimming took off 6 bases at V and 1 base at J, with 7 bases between the two ends. The CDR3 spans 13 residues. CDR1 is SNHLY, CDR2 FYNNEI, per germline.

The V gene is TRBV27, the J gene TRBJ2-7, with a tentative D call TRBD2 (6 bases). CDR3 length: 15 amino acids. Per the germline V gene, CDR1 is MNHEY and CDR2 is SMNVEV (reference sequence). Trimming pared 3 bases from V and 0 bases from J, leaving 12 bases between. The CDR3 spells CASSFSRESSYEQYF. The CDR3 DNA follows: TGTGCCAGCAGTTTCTCCCGGGAGAGCTCCTACGAGCAGTACTTC.

In nucleotides, the CDR3 is TGTGCCAGCAGCGGGACTAGCGGGAGTGGTACGCAGTATTTT. It yields the protein CASSGTSGSGTQYF. The chain has TRBV9 and TRBJ2-3, with 13 bases that match TRBD2. V was clipped by 3 bases and J by 8 bases; unmatched bases: 3. CDR1 is SGDLS and CDR2 is YYNGEE in the germline V gene. There are 14 residues in the CDR3.